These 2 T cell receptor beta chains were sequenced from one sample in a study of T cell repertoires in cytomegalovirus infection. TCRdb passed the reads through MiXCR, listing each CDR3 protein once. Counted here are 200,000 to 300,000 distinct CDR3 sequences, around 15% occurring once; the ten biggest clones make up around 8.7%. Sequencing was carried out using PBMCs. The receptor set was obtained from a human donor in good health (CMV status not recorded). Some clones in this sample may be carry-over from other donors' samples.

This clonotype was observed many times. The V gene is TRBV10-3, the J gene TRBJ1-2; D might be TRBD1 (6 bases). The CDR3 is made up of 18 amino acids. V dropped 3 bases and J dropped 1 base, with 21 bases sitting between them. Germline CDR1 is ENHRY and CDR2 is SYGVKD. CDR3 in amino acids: CAISEDPYRAKRNYGYTF. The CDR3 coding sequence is TGTGCCATCAGTGAAGATCCTTACAGGGCCAAACGTAACTATGGCTACACCTTC.

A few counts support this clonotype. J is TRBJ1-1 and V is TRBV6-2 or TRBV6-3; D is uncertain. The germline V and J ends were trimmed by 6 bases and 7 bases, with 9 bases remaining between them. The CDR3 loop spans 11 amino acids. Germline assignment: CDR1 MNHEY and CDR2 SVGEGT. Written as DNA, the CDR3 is TGTGCCAGCAGGATAACCAGTGAAGCTTTCTTT. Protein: CASRITSEAFF.